What follows are 12 T cell receptor beta chains derived from one specimen sequenced in a study of blood T cells in healthy people across ages. With a J-beta primer mix and a sample-barcoded 5' primer, a second PCR ran roughly 6 to 11 cycles. Each CDR3 protein gets one entry after TCRdb re-called the 5' RACE reads with MiXCR. The sample yields about 1,400,000 distinct CDR3 sequences, approximately 38% seen once. Sequencing was done on a sample of blood. The origin of the receptors is a woman aged 18-29 years in good health.

The chain links TRBV5-1 to TRBJ2-2; 11 bases are a match to TRBD2. The CDR3 loop spans 17 amino acids. V shed 8 bases and J 7 bases; nucleotides not matched to a gene: 16. The V gene's germline CDR1 is SGHRS and CDR2 YFSETQ. CDR3 in DNA: TGCGCCAGTTACAGTGGGACTAGCGGACACGTGGGCGGGGAGCTGTTTTTT. Translation gives CASYSGTSGHVGGELFF. Using reference TRBV5-1 and TRBJ2-2 for the parts outside the CDR3, the full variable domain is KAGVTQTPRYLIKTRGQQVTLSCSPISGHRSVSWYQQTPGQGLQFLFEYFSETQRNKGNFPGRFSGRQFSNSRSEMNVSTLELGDSALYLCASYSGTSGHVGGELFFGEGSRLTVL.

V and J are TRBV2 and TRBJ1-2, with TRBD1 as a possible D gene (6 bases). Deletions cut 6 bases from V and 7 bases from J, with 15 bases between. From germline, CDR1 is SNHLY and CDR2 FYNNEI. The CDR3 has 13 amino acids. CDR3 loop: CASRPRAGAGYTF. In DNA, the CDR3 is TGTGCCAGCAGGCCCCGGGCAGGGGCTGGCTACACCTTC. Full variable domain (missing parts from reference TRBV2 and TRBJ1-2): EPEVTQTPSHQVTQMGQEVILRCVPISNHLYFYWYRQILGQKVEFLVSFYNNEISEKSEIFDDQFSVERPDGSNFTLKIRSTKLEDSAMYFCASRPRAGAGYTFGSGTRLTVV.

The chain recombines TRBV3-1 with TRBJ2-1, with 10 nucleotides matching TRBD2. V lost 3 bases to trimming and J lost 7 bases; unmatched junction nucleotides: 12. The CDR3 has 17 amino acids. From germline, CDR1 is LGHDT and CDR2 YNNKEL (reference sequence). Here the CDR3 DNA reads TGTGCCAGCAGCCACTCTAGCGGGGGCCAAATACGAAATGAGCAGTTCTTC. The encoded protein is CASSHSSGGQIRNEQFF.

The chain couples TRBV4-1 to TRBJ1-1; no clear D gene. The V and J ends lost 0 bases and 2 bases respectively, with 7 bases between them. This CDR3 has 14 residues. Germline V gene sequence: CDR1 MGHRA, CDR2 YSYEKL. CDR3 sequence (DNA): TGCGCCAGCAGCCAAGATTGGCAAAACACTGAAGCTTTCTTT. This translates into CASSQDWQNTEAFF.

This clonotype was seen a handful of times. This sequence joins TRBV6-1 and TRBJ2-1, with TRBD2 matching 10 bases. The germline V gene encodes CDR1 MNHNS and CDR2 SASEGT. V shed 7 bases, J shed 7 bases, and the junction held 10 bases outside the gene matches. CDR3 length equals 15 residues. The CDR3 DNA follows: TGTGCCAGCAAGGGTGGCCTAGCGGGAGTAAATGAGCAGTTCTTC. This gives the protein CASKGGLAGVNEQFF.

The sample holds a few counts of this clonotype. The V call is TRBV11-2, the J call TRBJ2-7; D possibly corresponds to TRBD1 (6 bases). Trimming removed 6 bases from V and 4 bases from J, with 13 bases in between. Germline V gene data show CDR1 as SGHAT and CDR2 as FQNNGV. There are 13 residues in the CDR3. This CDR3 reads CASRRVRGYEQYF. In DNA form, the CDR3 reads TGTGCCAGCAGGCGGGTCAGGGGATACGAGCAGTACTTC.

This rearrangement joins TRBV9 to TRBJ2-3, with D uncertain. Trimming took off 0 bases at V and 2 bases at J, with 10 bases between the two ends. Germline CDR1 and CDR2: SGDLS and YYNGEE. The CDR3 covers 15 residues. The CDR3, as DNA: TGTGCCAGCAGCGTAGGGAGCGCCCCCACAGATACGCAGTATTTT. Residues: CASSVGSAPTDTQYF.

Worth noting for this clonotype: Possible read error: a much larger clone is one base away. The rearrangement uses TRBV4-2 and TRBJ2-3; D not resolved. This CDR3 spans 13 amino acids. Germline V lookup: CDR1 LGHNA, CDR2 YNFKEQ. CDR3 amino acids: CTSSQALGDTQYF. In DNA, the CDR3 is TGTACCAGCAGCCAAGCCCTCGGGGATACGCAGTATTTT.

In its sample, this clonotype was seen a few times. The V call is TRBV10-3, the J call TRBJ2-1, with a possible D match to TRBD1 (6 bases). CDR1 is ENHRY and CDR2 is SYGVKD in the germline V gene. This CDR3 is built from 14 residues. Between the trimmed V and J ends, which lost 3 bases and 0 bases, there was a span of 6 bases. DNA for the CDR3: TGTGCCATCAGTGAACAGGGCTCCTACAATGAGCAGTTCTTC. It specifies CAISEQGSYNEQFF.

The chain joins TRBV12-3 or TRBV12-4 to TRBJ2-7; 13 bases line up with TRBD2. The CDR3 contains 16 residues. V lost 5 bases to trimming and J lost 0 bases; unmatched junction nucleotides: 4. CDR3 residues: CASSRTSGGSSYEQYF. DNA of the CDR3: TGTGCCAGCAGTCGGACTAGCGGGGGAAGCTCCTACGAGCAGTACTTC.

With respect to this clonotype: Since a much larger clone is just one base distant, this may be a read error. The chain couples TRBV20-1 to TRBJ2-7; D might be TRBD2 (6 bases). The germline V gene encodes CDR1 DFQATT and CDR2 SNEGSKA (reference sequence). The V and J ends lost 4 bases and 2 bases respectively, with 15 bases between them. The CDR3 consists of 14 residues. This CDR3 is CSAKPSASPYEQYF. In nucleotides, the CDR3 is TGCAGTGCTAAGCCTAGCGCGAGCCCCTACGAGCAGTACTTC.

V usage is TRBV20-1 and J usage is TRBJ2-4; perhaps D is TRBD1 or TRBD2 (5 bases each). The end of the DNA is better explained by TRBJ2-7, so the J call may be wrong. Per the germline V gene, CDR1 is DFQATT and CDR2 is SNEGSKA (reference sequence). The CDR3 spans 14 residues. The CDR3 sequence: CSARGRLPGYEQYF. As DNA, the CDR3 is TGCAGTGCTAGGGGACGGCTACCCGGCTACGAGCAGTACTTC.